This T cell receptor (beta chain) was recovered during a study of blood T cell repertoires in COVID-19. The sample holds one count of this clone. The V gene's germline CDR1 is SGDLS and CDR2 YYNGEE. With 4 bases removed from V and 6 bases from J, the gap between germline ends came to 19 bases. This CDR3 region has 15 residues. TCRdb keeps only in-frame clones here, not all; method: immunoSEQ multiplex PCR. The sample contains about 200,000 clones, 86% of which appear only once. The sample consisted of PBMCs or T cells enriched from blood (not recorded which). This chain connects TRBV9 to TRBJ1-2, with TRBD1 as a possible D gene (5 bases). This sequence was found in a man between 40 and 49 years old with acute COVID-19. This CDR3 is CASSSRQNFLNGYTF. The CDR3 DNA reads as TGTGCCAGCAGCTCAAGACAGAATTTTCTTAATGGCTACACCTTC. The variable domain in full, with the rest retrieved from reference TRBV9 and TRBJ1-2, is DSGVTQTPKHLITATGQRVTLRCSPRSGDLSVYWYQQSLDQGLQFLIQYYNGEERAKGNILERFSAQQFPDLHSELNLSSLELGDSALYFCASSSRQNFLNGYTFGSGTRLTVV.